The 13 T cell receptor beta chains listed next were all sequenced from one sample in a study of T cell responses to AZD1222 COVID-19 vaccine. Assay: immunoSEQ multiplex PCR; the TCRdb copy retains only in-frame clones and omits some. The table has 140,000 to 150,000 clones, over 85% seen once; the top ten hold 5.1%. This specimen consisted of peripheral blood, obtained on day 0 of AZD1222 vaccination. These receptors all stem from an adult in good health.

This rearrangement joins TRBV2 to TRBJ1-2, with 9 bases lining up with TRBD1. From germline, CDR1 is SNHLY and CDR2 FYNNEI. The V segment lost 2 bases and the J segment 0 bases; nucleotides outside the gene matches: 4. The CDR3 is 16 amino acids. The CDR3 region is CASSESNRGPNYGYTF. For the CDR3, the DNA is TGTGCCAGCAGTGAAAGTAACAGGGGGCCTAACTATGGCTACACCTTC.

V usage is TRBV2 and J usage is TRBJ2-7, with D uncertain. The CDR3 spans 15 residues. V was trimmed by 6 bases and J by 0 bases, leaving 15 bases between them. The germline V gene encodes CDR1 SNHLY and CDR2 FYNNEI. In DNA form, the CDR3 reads TGTGCCAGCAGAAAAACACCTTTGAGCTCCTACGAGCAGTACTTC. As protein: CASRKTPLSSYEQYF.

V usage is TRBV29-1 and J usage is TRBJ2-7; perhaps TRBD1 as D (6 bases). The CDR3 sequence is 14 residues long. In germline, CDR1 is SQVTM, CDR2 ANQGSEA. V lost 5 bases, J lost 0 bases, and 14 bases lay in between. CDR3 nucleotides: TGCAGCGTTCGGGTGGGCAGGGGCTCCTACGAGCAGTACTTC. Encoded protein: CSVRVGRGSYEQYF.

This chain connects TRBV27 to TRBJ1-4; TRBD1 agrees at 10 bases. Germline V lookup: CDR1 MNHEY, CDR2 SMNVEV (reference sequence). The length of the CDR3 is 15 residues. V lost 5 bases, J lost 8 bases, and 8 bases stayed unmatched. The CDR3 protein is CASSIRQGAGEKLFF. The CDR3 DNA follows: TGTGCCAGCAGTATCCGACAGGGGGCGGGGGAAAAACTGTTTTTT.

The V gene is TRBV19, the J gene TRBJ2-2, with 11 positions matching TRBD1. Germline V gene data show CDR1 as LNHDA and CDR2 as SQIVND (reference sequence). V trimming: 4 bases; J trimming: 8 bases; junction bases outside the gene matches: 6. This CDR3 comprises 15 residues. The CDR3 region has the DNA TGTGCCAGTAGTAAGGACAGGGGGCGTTCGGGGGAGCTGTTTTTT. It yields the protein CASSKDRGRSGELFF.

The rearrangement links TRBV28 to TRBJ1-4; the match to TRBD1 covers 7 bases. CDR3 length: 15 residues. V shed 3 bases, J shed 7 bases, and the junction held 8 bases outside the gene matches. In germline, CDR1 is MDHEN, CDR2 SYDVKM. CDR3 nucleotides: TGTGCCAGCAGTTTTCCCTCAGGGGGTGGTGAAAAACTGTTTTTT. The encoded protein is CASSFPSGGGEKLFF.

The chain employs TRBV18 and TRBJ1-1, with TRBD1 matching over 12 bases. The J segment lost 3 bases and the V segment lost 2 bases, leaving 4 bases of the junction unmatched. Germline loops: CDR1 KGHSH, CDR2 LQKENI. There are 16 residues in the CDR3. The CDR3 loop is CASSPVGQGADTEAFF. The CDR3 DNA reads TGTGCCAGCTCACCAGTGGGACAGGGGGCCGACACTGAAGCTTTCTTT.

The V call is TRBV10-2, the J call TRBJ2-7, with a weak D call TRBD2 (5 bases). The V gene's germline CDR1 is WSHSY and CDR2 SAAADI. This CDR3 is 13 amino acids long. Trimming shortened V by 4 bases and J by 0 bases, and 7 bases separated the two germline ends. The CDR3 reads CASSVGSSYEQYF. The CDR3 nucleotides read TGCGCCAGCAGTGTTGGGAGCTCCTACGAGCAGTACTTC.

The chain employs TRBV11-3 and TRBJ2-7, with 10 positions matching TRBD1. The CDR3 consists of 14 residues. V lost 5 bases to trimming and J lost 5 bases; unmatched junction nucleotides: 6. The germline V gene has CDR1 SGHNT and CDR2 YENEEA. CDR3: CASSPQDRGHEQYF. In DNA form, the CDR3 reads TGTGCCAGCAGCCCCCAAGACAGGGGGCACGAGCAGTACTTC. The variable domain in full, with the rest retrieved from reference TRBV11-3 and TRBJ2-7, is EAGVVQSPRYKIIEKKQPVAFWCNPISGHNTLYWYLQNLGQGPELLIRYENEEAVDDSQLPKDRFSAERLKGVDSTLKIQPAELGDSAVYLCASSPQDRGHEQYFGPGTRLTVT.

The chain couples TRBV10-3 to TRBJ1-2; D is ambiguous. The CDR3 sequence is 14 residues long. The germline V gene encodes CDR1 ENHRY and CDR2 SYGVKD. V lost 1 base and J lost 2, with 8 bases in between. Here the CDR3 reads CAISEWEDNYGYTF. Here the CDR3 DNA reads TGTGCCATCAGTGAGTGGGAGGACAACTATGGCTACACCTTC.

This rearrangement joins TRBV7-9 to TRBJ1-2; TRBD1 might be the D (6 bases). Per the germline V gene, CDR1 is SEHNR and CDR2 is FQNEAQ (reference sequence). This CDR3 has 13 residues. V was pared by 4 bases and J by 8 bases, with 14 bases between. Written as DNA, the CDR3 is TGTGCCAGCAGCTGGGGGGGCGCAGAGGGCTACACCTTC. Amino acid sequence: CASSWGGAEGYTF.

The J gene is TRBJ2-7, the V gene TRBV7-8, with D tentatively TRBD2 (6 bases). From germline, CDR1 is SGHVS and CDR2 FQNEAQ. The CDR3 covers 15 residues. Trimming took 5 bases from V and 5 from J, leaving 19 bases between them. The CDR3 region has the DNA TGTGCCAGCAGCGGCTTTCGGGCCCGGGGGAACGAGCAGTACTTC. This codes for CASSGFRARGNEQYF.

In DNA form, the CDR3 reads TGTGCCAGCAGCTTAGAGGTCCAGCACCCCTACGAGCAGTACTTC. This gives the protein CASSLEVQHPYEQYF. V gene TRBV7-2 combines with J gene TRBJ2-7, with no clear D. CDR3 length: 15 amino acids. Deletions cut 1 base from V and 2 bases from J, with 12 bases between. The germline gives CDR1 SGHTA, CDR2 FQGNSA.